This paragraph reports one T cell receptor beta chain. This clone was picked up a small number of times. Its antigen is not yet known. Per-base quality was not reported, and no clone a single base away is much larger than it. Using the deep immunoSEQ assay, multiplex PCR amplified TCR CDR3 regions from genomic DNA. Extracted genomic DNA from each cell subset was spread evenly across all wells of several immunoSEQ 96-well plates, with each plate serving as a replicate. Each replicate PCR for unsorted PBMC received around 330 ng genomic DNA, equal to tens of thousands of T cell genomes. Genomic DNA from unsorted PBMC was sequenced over ten immunoSEQ deep assay plates. Purified libraries were measured with a Qubit 3.0 fluorometer, size-checked on a Bioanalyzer 2100, and measured again with the KAPA Library Quantification kit. Every immunoSEQ 96-well plate was sequenced on a separate single-read 150-cycle Illumina NextSeq 550 flow cell. The authors processed their data as follows. Because only junctional sequences without quality scores were contained in the immunoSEQ output, filtering matching that applied to full-length reads could not be performed. Sequences were annotated with PyIR, a Python wrapper for IgBLAST v1.9, using IMGT germline references to assign V/J genes and CDR3. Reads with weak V/J assignments (E-value above 1e-6), missing CDR3, stop codons, out-of-frame junctions, or ambiguous translated residues were removed. V3J clonotypes were defined by identical inferred V gene, J gene, and CDR3 amino acid sequence. To compute the percentage overlap between repertoires, the number of shared unique clonotypes was divided by the size of the smaller repertoire. RTK rarefaction, the Chao1 estimator, and Recon v2.1 estimates of unobserved clonotypes were used to assess repertoire richness. TCRdb mirrors the immuneACCESS table, restricted to in-frame sequences. Some clones are absent from its copies; in checked studies, under half trace to an unresolved V gene, and the reason for the others is unknown. V and J calls and clone size are those listed in that table; D and trimming were worked out from the DNA. This sample holds some 490,000 clones; 81% were observed only once. 10% to 15% of the sample belongs to the ten largest clones.

This entry belongs to a study of shared clonotypes between healthy human individuals (dated by TCRdb to 2018 to 2020). The study in broad terms: Three men and a couple of women, aged 18 to 49 years, made up the cohort. Blood TCR repertoires of about five healthy adults were deeply sequenced to estimate repertoire size and the extent of clonotype sharing between individuals. To increase sequencing depth and limit assay-specific biases, TCR repertoire library preparation and sequencing were carried out by different laboratories using diverse techniques. Per donor, leukapheresis produced somewhere between about 0.94 and 9 billion PBMCs.

Summary of the overall study and its limitations: Pairwise subsampling led to the expectation that sequencing depth would affect the degree of clonotype sharing among donors. Because the study included only a small number of donors, the genetic and exposure-history diversity represented was limited. Sampling was restricted to blood, and TCR repertoires in tissue are likely to differ from TCR repertoires in blood.

Healthy HIV-negative adults with no recently reported acute infections or vaccinations were included as donors. Every donor was a Caucasian adult living in Nashville, Tennessee, USA. In the unsorted samples, 87 million or so PBMCs were counted, and genomic DNA was extracted using the QIAamp DNA Blood Mini kit. Blood was obtained by leukapheresis, after which PBMCs were separated by Ficoll-Histopaque density gradient centrifugation and cryopreserved in liquid nitrogen vapor phase. The CDR3, from cysteine to phenylalanine, totals 14 residues. The sequence is cut down to CDR3 DNA, 42 bases in frame from base 1. Per the germline V gene, SGHRS is the CDR1 and YFSETQ is the CDR2. Trimming leaves V shorter by 0 bases and J shorter by 10 bases, with the junction holding 7 bases beyond the gene matches.

The chain joins TRBV5-1 to TRBJ2-1; 7 bases in between match TRBD1. The sequenced sample was PBMCs. The receptor was derived from a woman in her 40s in good health. Some clones in this sample may be carry-over from other donors' samples. The DNA sequence follows: TGCGCCAGCAGCTTGGGACAGGGACACCAAGAGCAGTTCTTC. Its protein product is CASSLGQGHQEQFF.